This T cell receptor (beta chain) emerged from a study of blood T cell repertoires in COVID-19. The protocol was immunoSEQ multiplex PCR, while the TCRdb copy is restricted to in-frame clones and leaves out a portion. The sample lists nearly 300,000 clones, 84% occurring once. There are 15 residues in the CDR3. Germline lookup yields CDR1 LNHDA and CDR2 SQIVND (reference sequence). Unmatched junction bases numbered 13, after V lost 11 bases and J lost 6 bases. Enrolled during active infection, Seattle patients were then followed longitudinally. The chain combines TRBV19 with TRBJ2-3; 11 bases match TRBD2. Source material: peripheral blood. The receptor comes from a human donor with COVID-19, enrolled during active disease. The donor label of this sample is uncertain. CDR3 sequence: CAVGGTSGPRDTQYF. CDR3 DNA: TGTGCCGTAGGGGGGACTAGCGGTCCGCGGGATACGCAGTATTTT.